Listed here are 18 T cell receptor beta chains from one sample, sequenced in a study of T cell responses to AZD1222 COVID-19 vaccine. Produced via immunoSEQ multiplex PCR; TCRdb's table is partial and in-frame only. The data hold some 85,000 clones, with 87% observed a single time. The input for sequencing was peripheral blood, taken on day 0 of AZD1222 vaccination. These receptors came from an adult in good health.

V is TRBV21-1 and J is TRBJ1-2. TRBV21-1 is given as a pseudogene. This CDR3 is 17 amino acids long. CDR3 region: CASSKAEGSSNCYGYTF. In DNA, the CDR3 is TGTGCCAGCAGCAAAGCAGAGGGGTCCAGCAACTGCTATGGCTACACCTTC.

The DNA of the CDR3 is TGTGCCATCAGTGAGCCATACAATGAGCAGTTCTTC. Translated, it gives CAISEPYNEQFF. The chain carries TRBV10-3 and TRBJ2-1; no definite D call. The CDR3 is 12 amino acids. V was clipped by 2 bases and J by 4 bases, with 3 bases between them. Germline V gene data show CDR1 as ENHRY and CDR2 as SYGVKD.

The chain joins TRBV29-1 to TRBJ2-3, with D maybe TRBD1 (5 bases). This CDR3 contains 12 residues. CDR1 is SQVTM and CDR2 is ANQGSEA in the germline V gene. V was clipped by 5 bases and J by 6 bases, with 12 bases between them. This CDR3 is CSVRTGADTQYF. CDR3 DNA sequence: TGCAGCGTTCGCACAGGAGCTGATACGCAGTATTTT.

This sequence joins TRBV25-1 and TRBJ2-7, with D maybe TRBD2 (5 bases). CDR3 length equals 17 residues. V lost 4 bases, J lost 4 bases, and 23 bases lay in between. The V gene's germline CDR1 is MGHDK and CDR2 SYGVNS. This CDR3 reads CASSGGPGGRGRYEQYF. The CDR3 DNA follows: TGTGCCAGCAGTGGAGGTCCTGGTGGGAGAGGTAGATACGAGCAGTACTTC.

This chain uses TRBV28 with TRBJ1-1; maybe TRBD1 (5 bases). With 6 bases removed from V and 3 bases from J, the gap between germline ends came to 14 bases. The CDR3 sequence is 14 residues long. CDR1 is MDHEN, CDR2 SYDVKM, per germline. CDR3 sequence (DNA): TGTGCCAGCAGACCCGAGACAGATTACACTGAAGCTTTCTTT. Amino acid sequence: CASRPETDYTEAFF.

The CDR3 DNA sequence: TGTGCCAGCAGCCCCCAGGGCGCGTCTGAAGCTTTCTTT. Translation: CASSPQGASEAFF. This rearrangement joins TRBV7-3 to TRBJ1-1; D is perhaps TRBD1 (5 bases). The CDR3 is 13 amino acids. V gave up 5 bases and J gave up 6 bases, with 13 bases separating them. Germline CDR1 SGHTA, CDR2 FQGTGA.

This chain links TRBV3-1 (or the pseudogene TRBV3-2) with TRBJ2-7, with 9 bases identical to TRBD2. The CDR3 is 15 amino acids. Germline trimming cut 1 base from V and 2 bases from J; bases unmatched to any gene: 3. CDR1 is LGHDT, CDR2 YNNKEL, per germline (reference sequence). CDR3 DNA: TGTGCCAGCAGCCAAGCGGCTAGCGGGGCCTACGAGCAGTACTTC. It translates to CASSQAASGAYEQYF.

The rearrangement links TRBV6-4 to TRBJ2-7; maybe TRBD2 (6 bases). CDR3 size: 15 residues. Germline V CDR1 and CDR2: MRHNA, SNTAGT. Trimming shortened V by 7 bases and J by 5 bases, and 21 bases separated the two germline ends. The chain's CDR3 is CASTPLAGRHHEQYF. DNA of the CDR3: TGTGCCAGCACTCCGCTCGCGGGGCGACACCACGAGCAGTACTTC.

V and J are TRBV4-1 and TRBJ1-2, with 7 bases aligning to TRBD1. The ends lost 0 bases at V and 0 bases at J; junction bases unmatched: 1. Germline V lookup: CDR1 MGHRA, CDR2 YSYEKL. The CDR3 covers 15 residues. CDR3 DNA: TGCGCCAGCAGCCAAGACGGACAGGCTAACTATGGCTACACCTTC. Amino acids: CASSQDGQANYGYTF.

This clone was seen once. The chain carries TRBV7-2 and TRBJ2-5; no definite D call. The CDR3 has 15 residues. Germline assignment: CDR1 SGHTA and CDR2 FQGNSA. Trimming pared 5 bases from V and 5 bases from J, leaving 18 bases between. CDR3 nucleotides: TGTGCCAGCAGCAGGGCTGAAAGAGATTCCGAGACCCAGTACTTC. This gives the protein CASSRAERDSETQYF. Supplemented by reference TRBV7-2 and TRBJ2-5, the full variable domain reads GAGVSQSPSNKVTEKGKDVELRCDPISGHTALYWYRQSLGQGLEFLIYFQGNSAPDKSGLPSDRFSAERTGGSVSTLTIQRTQQEDSAVYLCASSRAERDSETQYFGPGTRLLVL.

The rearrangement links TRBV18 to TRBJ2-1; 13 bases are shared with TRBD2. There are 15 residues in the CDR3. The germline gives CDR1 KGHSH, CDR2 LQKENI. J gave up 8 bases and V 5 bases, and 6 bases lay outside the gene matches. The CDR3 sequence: CASSGLAGADHEQFF. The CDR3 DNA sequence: TGTGCCAGCTCAGGACTAGCGGGAGCAGATCATGAGCAGTTCTTC.

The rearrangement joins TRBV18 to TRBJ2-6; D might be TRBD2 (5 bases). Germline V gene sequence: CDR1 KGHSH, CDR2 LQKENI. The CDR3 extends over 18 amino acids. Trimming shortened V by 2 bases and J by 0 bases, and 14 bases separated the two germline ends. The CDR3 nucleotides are TGTGCCAGCTCACCAAAGGGAGAGATTGACTCTGGGGCCAACGTCCTGACTTTC. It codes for CASSPKGEIDSGANVLTF.

This chain's CDR3 is CASSYGGTAGANVLTF. As DNA, the CDR3 is TGTGCCAGCAGTTACGGCGGGACAGCTGGGGCCAACGTCCTGACTTTC. V gene TRBV6-2 or TRBV6-3 combines with J gene TRBJ2-6, with D possibly TRBD1 on 7 matching bases. In germline, CDR1 is MNHEY, CDR2 SVGEGT. The CDR3 consists of 16 residues. Trimming took 2 bases from V and 2 from J, leaving 10 bases between them.

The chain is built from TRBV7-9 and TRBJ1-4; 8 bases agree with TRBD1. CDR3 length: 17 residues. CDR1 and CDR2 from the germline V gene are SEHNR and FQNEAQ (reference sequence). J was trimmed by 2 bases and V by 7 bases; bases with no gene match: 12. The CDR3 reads CASTLGQGSSTNEKLFF. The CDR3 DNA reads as TGTGCCAGCACCCTAGGACAGGGAAGCTCTACTAATGAAAAACTGTTTTTT.

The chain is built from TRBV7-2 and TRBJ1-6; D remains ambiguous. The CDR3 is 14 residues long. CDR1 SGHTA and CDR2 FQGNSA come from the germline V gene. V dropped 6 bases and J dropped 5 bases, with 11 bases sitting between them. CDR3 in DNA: TGTGCCAGCAGGTCGGGGAGAAATAATTCACCCCTCCACTTT. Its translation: CASRSGRNNSPLHF.

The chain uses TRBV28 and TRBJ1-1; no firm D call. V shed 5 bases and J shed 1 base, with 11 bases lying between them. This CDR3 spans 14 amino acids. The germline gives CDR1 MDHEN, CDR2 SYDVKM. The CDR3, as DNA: TGTGCCAGCAGTCAGGACGTGGGGAACACTGAAGCTTTCTTT. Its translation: CASSQDVGNTEAFF.

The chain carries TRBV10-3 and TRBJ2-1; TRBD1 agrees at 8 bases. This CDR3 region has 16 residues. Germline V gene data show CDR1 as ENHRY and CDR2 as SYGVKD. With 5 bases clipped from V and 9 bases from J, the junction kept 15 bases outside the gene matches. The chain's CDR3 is CAISTTPGQGGGEQFF. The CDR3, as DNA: TGTGCCATCAGTACAACCCCAGGACAGGGCGGAGGTGAGCAGTTCTTC.

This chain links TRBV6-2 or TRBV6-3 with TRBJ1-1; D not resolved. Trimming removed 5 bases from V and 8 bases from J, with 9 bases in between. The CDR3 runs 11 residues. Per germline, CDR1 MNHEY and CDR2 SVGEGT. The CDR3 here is CASSKFEEAFF. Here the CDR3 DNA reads TGTGCCAGCAGTAAATTCGAAGAAGCTTTCTTT.